This is a list of T cell receptor beta chains from one sample in a study of T cell repertoires in cytomegalovirus infection. TCRdb re-analysed the reads in MiXCR, keeping a single row per CDR3 protein. The sample lists about 740,000 distinct CDR3 sequences, about a third seen once, with around 2.8% in the top ten. Sequenced sample: PBMCs. The receptors originated from a human donor in good health (CMV status not recorded). Some clones in this sample may be carry-over from other donors' samples. Both conserved end residues are part of each CDR3. A D gene is named only where the DNA matches it firmly. Expanded clones get a size class; other rows say once, few or many, or leave the size out.

abundance,v_gene,j_gene,d_gene,len,CDR3aa,CDR3nt
-,TRBV6-6,TRBJ1-1,TRBD1,15,CASSYSNRGLPEAFF,TGTGCCAGCAGTTACTCCAACAGGGGGCTTCCTGAAGCTTTCTTT
few,TRBV18,TRBJ2-7,-,14,CASSLGSSAYEQYF,TGTGCCAGCTCACTAGGGAGTTCCGCCTACGAGCAGTACTTC
-,TRBV6-5,TRBJ2-1,-,15,CASSYKVGTYNEQFF,TGTGCCAGCAGTTATAAGGTGGGCACCTACAATGAGCAGTTCTTC
-,TRBV6-1,TRBJ1-6,TRBD1,15,CASSDPGTDNSPLHF,TGTGCCAGCAGTGACCCTGGGACAGATAATTCACCCCTCCACTTT
-,TRBV20-1,TRBJ2-7,-,13,CSAGGGRAYEQYF,TGCAGTGCTGGGGGGGGCAGGGCCTACGAGCAGTACTTC
-,TRBV12-3/TRBV12-4,TRBJ1-3,-,15,CASSFGGGAGNTIYF,TGTGCCAGCAGTTTCGGAGGGGGTGCTGGAAACACCATATATTTT
-,TRBV5-6,TRBJ1-6,-,13,CASSQGLDSPLHF,TGTGCCAGCAGCCAAGGACTTGATTCACCCCTCCACTTT
many,TRBV7-9,TRBJ2-1,-,16,CASSFADQSSYNEQFF,TGTGCCAGCAGCTTTGCGGACCAGAGCTCCTACAATGAGCAGTTCTTC
-,TRBV7-9,TRBJ2-3,-,12,CATAPPTDTQYF,TGTGCCACGGCCCCCCCCACAGATACGCAGTATTTT
few,TRBV7-6,TRBJ2-4,-,13,CASSPGTQNIQYF,TGTGCCAGCAGCCCCGGGACGCAAAACATTCAGTACTTC
-,TRBV29-1,TRBJ1-3,-,12,CSVQNSGNTIYF,TGCAGCGTTCAGAATTCAGGAAACACCATATATTTT
many,TRBV6-5,TRBJ2-5,-,12,CASSTGTETQYF,TGTGCCAGCAGTACGGGGACGGAGACCCAGTACTTC
-,TRBV6-2/TRBV6-3,TRBJ1-1,-,14,CASSYQGSNTEAFF,TGTGCCAGCAGTTACCAGGGGTCGAACACTGAAGCTTTCTTT
few,TRBV7-6,TRBJ1-4,-,14,CASARGNTNEKLFF,TGTGCCAGCGCCCGAGGGAACACTAATGAAAAACTGTTTTTT
-,TRBV13,TRBJ1-1,-,14,CASHGWGGSTEAFF,TGTGCCAGCCACGGGTGGGGCGGATCCACTGAAGCTTTCTTT
-,TRBV19,TRBJ1-2,TRBD1,12,CASHDRGYGYTF,TGTGCCAGCCATGACAGGGGCTATGGCTACACCTTC
few,TRBV3-1,TRBJ1-1,-,13,CASSQDLGQKAFF,TGTGCCAGCAGCCAAGATCTAGGCCAGAAAGCTTTCTTT